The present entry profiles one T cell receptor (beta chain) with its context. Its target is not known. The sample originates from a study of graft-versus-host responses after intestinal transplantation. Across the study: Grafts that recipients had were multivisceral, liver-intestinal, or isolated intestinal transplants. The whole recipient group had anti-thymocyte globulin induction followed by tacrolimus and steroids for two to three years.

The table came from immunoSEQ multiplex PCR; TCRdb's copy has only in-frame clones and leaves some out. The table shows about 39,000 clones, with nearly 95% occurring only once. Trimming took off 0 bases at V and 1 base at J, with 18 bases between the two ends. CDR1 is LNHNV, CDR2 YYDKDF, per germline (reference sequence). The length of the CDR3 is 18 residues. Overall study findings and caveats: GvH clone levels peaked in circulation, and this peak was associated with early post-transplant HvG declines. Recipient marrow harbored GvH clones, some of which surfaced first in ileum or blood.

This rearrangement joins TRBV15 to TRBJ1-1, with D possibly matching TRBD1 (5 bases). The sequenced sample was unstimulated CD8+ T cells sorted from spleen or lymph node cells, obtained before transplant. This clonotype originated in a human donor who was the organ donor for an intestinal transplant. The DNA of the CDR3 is TGTGCCACCAGCAGAGATCATTTTTGGGGCGGAGGGAACACTGAAGCTTTCTTT. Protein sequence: CATSRDHFWGGGNTEAFF.